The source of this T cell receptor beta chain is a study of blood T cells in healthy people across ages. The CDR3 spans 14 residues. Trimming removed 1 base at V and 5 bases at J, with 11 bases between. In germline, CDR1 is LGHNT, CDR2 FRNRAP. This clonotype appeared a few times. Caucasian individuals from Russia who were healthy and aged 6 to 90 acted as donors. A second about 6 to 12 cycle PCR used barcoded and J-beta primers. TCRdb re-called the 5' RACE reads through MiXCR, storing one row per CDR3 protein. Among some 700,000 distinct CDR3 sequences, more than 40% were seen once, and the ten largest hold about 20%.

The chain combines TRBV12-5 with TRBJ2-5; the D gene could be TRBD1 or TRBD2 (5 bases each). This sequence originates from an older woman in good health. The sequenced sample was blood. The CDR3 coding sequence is TGTGCTAGTGGTTTGGGCACTTGGGGGGAGACCCAGTACTTC. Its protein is CASGLGTWGETQYF.